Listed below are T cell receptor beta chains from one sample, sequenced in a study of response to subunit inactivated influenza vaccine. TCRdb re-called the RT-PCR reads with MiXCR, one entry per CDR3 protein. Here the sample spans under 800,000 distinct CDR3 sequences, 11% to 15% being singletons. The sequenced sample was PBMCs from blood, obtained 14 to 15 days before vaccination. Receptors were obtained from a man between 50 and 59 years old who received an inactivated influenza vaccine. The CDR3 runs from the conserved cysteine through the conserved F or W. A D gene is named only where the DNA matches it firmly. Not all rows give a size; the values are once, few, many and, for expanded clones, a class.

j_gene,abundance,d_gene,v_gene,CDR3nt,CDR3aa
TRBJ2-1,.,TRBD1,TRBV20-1,TGCAGTGCTAGGGCAGGGACAGTGTACAATGAGCAGTTCTTC,CSARAGTVYNEQFF
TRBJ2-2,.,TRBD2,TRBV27,TGTGCCAGCAGTTTAGCGGGGGGGAGAGGCGGGGAGCTGTTTTTT,CASSLAGGRGGELFF
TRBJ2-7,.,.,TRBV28,TGTGCCAGCAATGCCCCAGCGGGACAGGTGCAGTACTTC,CASNAPAGQVQYF
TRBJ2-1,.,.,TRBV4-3,TGCGCCAGCAGCCAAGATCGGTTTAGCGGTTCCCTCGATGAGCAGTTCTTC,CASSQDRFSGSLDEQFF
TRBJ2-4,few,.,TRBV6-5,TGTGCCAGCAGTTACTCTAGGAGCGGAGCCAAAAACATTCAGTACTTC,CASSYSRSGAKNIQYF
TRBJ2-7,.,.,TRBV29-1,TGCAGCGTTGTATGGGGGCCCGAGCAGTACTTC,CSVVWGPEQYF
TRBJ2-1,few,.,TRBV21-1,TGTGCCCGAAGGGGGCCTGATTTATATGAGCAGTTCTTC,CARRGPDLYEQFF
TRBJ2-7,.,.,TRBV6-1,TGTGCCAGCAGTGATAGTTCACGGCCGCCCTACGAGCAGTACTTC,CASSDSSRPPYEQYF
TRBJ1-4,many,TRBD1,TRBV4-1,TGCGCCAGCAGCCAACAAGTGACAGGGGACGAAAAACTGTTTTTT,CASSQQVTGDEKLFF
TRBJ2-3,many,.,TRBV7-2,TGTGCCAGCAGCCTTCTTGGAGGCACAGATACGCAGTATTTT,CASSLLGGTDTQYF
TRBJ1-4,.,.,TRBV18,TGTGCCAGCGCCCGACAGGCTACTAATGAAAAACTGTTTTTT,CASARQATNEKLFF
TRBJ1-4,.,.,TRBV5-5,TGTGCCAGCAGCGGGGGTGTGACAAACAATGAAAAACTGTTTTTT,CASSGGVTNNEKLFF
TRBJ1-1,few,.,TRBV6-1,TGTGCCAGCAGTACCCGGGCCAACACTGAAGCTTTCTTT,CASSTRANTEAFF
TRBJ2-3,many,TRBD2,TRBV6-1,TGTGCCAGCAGTCTAACGAGACTAGCGGAAAGCACAGATACGCAGTATTTT,CASSLTRLAESTDTQYF
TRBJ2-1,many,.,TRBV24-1,TGTGCCACCGCCCCCGGGGGTCTACGGTCCTACAATGAGCAGTTCTTC,CATAPGGLRSYNEQFF
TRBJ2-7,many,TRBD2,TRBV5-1,TGCGCCAGCAGCGGGACTAGCGGGAGGTACCACGAGCAGTACTTC,CASSGTSGRYHEQYF
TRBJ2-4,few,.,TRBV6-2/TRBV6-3,TGTGCCAGCAGTTATTGGGGGGACAAAGATCCTCAGTACTTC,CASSYWGDKDPQYF
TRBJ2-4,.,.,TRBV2,TGTGCCAGCAGTGAAGTTTACATTCAGTATTTC,CASSEVYIQYF
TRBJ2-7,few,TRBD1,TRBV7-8,TGTGCCAGCAGCACAAGGACAGGCTACGAGCAGTACTTC,CASSTRTGYEQYF
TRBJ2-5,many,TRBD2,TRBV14,TGTGCCAGCAGCCAAGATCGACTAGCGGGGGCAGAGACCCAGTACTTC,CASSQDRLAGAETQYF
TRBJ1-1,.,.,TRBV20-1,TGCAGTGCTAGCTTTCCACAGAAGGACTTTGAAGCTTTCTTT,CSASFPQKDFEAFF
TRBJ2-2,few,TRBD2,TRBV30,TGTGCCTGGGCGCCTAGCGGGTACGGGGAGCTGTTTTTT,CAWAPSGYGELFF
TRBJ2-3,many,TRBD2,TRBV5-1,TGCGCCAGCAGCTTGGTTCTCGCTAGCGGGAGGGATACGCAGTATTTT,CASSLVLASGRDTQYF
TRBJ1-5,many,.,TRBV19,TGTGCCAGTAGTATAGCTCCAGGGACTCCGGGGCAGCCCCAGCATTTT,CASSIAPGTPGQPQHF
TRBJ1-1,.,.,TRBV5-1,TGCGCCAGCAGCGCCGGGGTGGCAGCCATGAACACTGAAGCTTTCTTT,CASSAGVAAMNTEAFF
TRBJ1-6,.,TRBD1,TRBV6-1,TGTGCCAGCAGAGATACAGGGGGCAATTCACCCCTCCACTTT,CASRDTGGNSPLHF
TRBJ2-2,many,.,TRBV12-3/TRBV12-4,TGTGCCAGCAGTGCCAACACCGGGGAGCTGTTTTTT,CASSANTGELFF
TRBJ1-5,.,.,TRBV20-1,TGCAGTGCTAGAGAAGAACGGGTGCACGAACAGCCCCAGCATTTT,CSAREERVHEQPQHF
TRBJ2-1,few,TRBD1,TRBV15,TGTGCCACCAGCTTAGACAGGGGCTCCTACAATGAGCAGTTCTTC,CATSLDRGSYNEQFF
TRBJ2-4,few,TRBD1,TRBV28,TGTGCCAGCAGTCAGGACAGGGGCGCCAAAAACATTCAGTACTTC,CASSQDRGAKNIQYF
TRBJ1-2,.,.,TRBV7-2,TGTGCCAGCAGTCGGGGACGGTTCTATGGCTACACCTTC,CASSRGRFYGYTF
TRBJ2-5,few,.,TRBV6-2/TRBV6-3,TGTGCCAGCAGTCTTCCTCCGGGCGGGGACCAAGAGACCCAGTACTTC,CASSLPPGGDQETQYF
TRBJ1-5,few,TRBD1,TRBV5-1,TGCGCCAGCAGCTGGGGGACAGACAATCAGCCCCAGCATTTT,CASSWGTDNQPQHF
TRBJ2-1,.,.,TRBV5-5,TGTGCCAGCAGCTTGGAAAACGTCCTAAGCTCCTACAATGAGCAGTTCTTC,CASSLENVLSSYNEQFF
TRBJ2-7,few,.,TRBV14,TGTGCCAGCAGCCAAGATTTTTTCGGGAACGACGAGCAGTACTTC,CASSQDFFGNDEQYF
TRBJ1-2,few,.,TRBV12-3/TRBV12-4,TGTGCCAGCAGCTTAGGGGCAGTCTATGGCTACACCTTC,CASSLGAVYGYTF
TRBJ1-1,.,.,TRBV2,TGTGCCAGCAGTGCTGAAGGCTCGAACACTGAAGCTTTCTTT,CASSAEGSNTEAFF
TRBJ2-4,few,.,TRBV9,TGTGCCAGCAGCGTAGCTTCCGGGCCTCTTGAATATCAGTACTTC,CASSVASGPLEYQYF
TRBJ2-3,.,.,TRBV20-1,TGCAGTGCTAGCGAGGCCGCTACCACAGATACGCAGTATTTT,CSASEAATTDTQYF
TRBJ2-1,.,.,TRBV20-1,TGCAGCATTTGGGGGCTCGACTACAATGAGCAGTTCTTC,CSIWGLDYNEQFF
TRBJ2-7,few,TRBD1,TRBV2,TGTGCCAGCAGTGATCGGGACAGCTTAACCTACGAGCAGTACTTC,CASSDRDSLTYEQYF
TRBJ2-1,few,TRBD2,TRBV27,TGTGCCAGCAGTTTGGGACTAGCGGGGTTCAAGGGCAATGAGCAGTTCTTC,CASSLGLAGFKGNEQFF
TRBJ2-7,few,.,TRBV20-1,TGCAGTGCTAGAGACGGGCTTGGTGGGGGGAATATCTACGAGCAGTACTTC,CSARDGLGGGNIYEQYF
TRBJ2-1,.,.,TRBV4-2,TGTGCCAGCAGCCAAGAATGGGGATCGGGTGAGCAGTTCTTC,CASSQEWGSGEQFF
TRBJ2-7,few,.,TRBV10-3,TGTGCCGCCAAGACAAGCTGGGAGCAGTACTTC,CAAKTSWEQYF
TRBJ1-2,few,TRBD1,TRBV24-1,TGTGCCACCAGTGACCCCGGGACAGGTGGCTACACCTTC,CATSDPGTGGYTF
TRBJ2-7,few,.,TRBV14,TGTGCCAGCAGCCTCACTAGGGTGAACTACGAGCAGTACTTC,CASSLTRVNYEQYF
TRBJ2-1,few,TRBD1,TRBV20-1,TGCAGTGCTAGAGAAGGGACAGGGTCATACAATGAGCAGTTCTTC,CSAREGTGSYNEQFF
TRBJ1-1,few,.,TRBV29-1,TGCAGCGTTGGGTCCGGGGTCGGCACTGAAGCTTTCTTT,CSVGSGVGTEAFF
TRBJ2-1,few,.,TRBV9,TGTGCCAGCAGCGTAGGGGGGACCATACGAGACAATGAGCAGTTCTTC,CASSVGGTIRDNEQFF
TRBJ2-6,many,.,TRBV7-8,TGTGCCAGCAGCTTAGCCTACTCAGCTCGCAGCTCTGGGGCCAACGTCCTGACTTTC,CASSLAYSARSSGANVLTF
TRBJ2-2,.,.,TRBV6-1,TGTGCCAGCATCCCCGAGGGGGCCGGGGAGCTGTTTTTT,CASIPEGAGELFF
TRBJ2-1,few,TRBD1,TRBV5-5,TGTGCCAGCAGCTTCCCAAGGACAGGGATCGATGAGCAGTTCTTC,CASSFPRTGIDEQFF
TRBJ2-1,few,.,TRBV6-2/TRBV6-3,TGTGCCAGCAGTCCCACACACAATGAGCAGTTCTTC,CASSPTHNEQFF
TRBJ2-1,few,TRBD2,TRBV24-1,TGTGCCACCAGTGATGCACTACCCGAGCGGGGGAGCTCCTACAATGAGCAGTTCTTC,CATSDALPERGSSYNEQFF